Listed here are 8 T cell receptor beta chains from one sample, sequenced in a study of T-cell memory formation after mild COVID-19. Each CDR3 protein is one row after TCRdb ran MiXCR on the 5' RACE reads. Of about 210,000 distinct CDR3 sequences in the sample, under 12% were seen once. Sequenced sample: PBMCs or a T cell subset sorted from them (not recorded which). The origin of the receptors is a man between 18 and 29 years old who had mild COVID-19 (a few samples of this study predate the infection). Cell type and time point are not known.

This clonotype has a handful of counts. CDR3 loop: CASSLNSGAGNEQFF. CDR3 nucleotides: TGTGCCAGCAGCCTAAATAGCGGGGCCGGAAATGAGCAGTTCTTC. The rearrangement links TRBV7-3 to TRBJ2-1; 8 nucleotides align to TRBD2. V was pared by 5 bases and J by 7 bases, with 10 bases of the junction left unmatched. This CDR3 comprises 15 residues. In germline, CDR1 is SGHTA, CDR2 FQGTGA.

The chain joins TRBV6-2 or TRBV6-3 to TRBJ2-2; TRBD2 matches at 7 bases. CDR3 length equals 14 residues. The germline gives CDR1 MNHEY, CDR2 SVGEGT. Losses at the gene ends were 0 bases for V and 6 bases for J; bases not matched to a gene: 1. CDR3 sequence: CASSYSGGAGELFF. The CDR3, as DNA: TGTGCCAGCAGTTACTCTGGGGGGGCCGGGGAGCTGTTTTTT.

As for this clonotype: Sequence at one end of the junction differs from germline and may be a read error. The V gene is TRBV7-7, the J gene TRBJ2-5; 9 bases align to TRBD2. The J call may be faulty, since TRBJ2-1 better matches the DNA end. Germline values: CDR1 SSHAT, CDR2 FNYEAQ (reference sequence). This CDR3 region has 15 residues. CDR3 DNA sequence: TGTGCTAGCAGCTTACTTAGCGGGAGAAGCAATGAGCAGTTCTTC. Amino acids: CASSLLSGRSNEQFF.

The CDR3 spells CASSRTGEQYF. The CDR3 DNA reads TGTGCCAGCAGTCGGACAGGCGAGCAGTACTTC. The chain is built from TRBV12-3 or TRBV12-4 and TRBJ2-7, with 7 bases lining up with TRBD1. V lost 5 bases and J lost 6; bases outside the gene matches: 1. This CDR3 is built from 11 residues.

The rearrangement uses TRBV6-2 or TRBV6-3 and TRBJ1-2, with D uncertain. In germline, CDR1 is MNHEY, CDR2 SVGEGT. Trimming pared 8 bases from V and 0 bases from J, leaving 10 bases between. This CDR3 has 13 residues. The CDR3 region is CASRTGPNYGYTF. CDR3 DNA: TGTGCCAGCCGGACGGGCCCTAACTATGGCTACACCTTC.

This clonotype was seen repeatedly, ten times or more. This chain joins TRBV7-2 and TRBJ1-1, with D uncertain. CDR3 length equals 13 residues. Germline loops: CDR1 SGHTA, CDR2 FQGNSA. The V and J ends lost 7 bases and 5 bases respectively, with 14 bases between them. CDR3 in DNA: TGTGCCAGCACATCCGACGAGCGTACTGAAGCTTTCTTT. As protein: CASTSDERTEAFF.

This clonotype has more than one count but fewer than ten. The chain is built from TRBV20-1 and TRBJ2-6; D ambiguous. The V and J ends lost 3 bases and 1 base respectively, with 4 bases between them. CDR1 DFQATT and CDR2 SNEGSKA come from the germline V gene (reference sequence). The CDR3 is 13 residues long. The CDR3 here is CSARISGANVLTF. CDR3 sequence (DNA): TGCAGTGCTAGGATTTCTGGGGCCAACGTCCTGACTTTC.

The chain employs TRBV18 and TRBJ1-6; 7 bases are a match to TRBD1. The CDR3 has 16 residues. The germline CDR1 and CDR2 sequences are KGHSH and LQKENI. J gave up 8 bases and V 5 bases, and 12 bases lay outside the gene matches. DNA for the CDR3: TGTGCCAGCTCAACGACGGGTGGCAGGGGGGATTCACCCCTCCACTTT. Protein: CASSTTGGRGDSPLHF.